The present T cell receptor beta chain was sequenced within a study of regulatory T cells in long-lasting Graves disease (dated by TCRdb to the early 2020s). With regard to the full study: Antithyroid drugs had been taken for less than 3 months by newly diagnosed Graves' disease patients. Patients with persistent Graves' disease were compared with patients with newly diagnosed Graves' disease using TCR sequencing and RNA sequencing of peripheral blood. A total of some 33 samples were covered by TCR sequencing, comprising around 13 persistent and roughly 20 newly diagnosed Graves' disease patients. The study was registered as a clinical trial and conducted in China.

Receptor libraries were prepared by multiplex PCR. The sequencer was an Illumina HiSeq 4000. TCR beta libraries were built with iRepertoire HTBI primers and Arm-PCR amplification of CDR3 regions. Before sequencing, the PCR products underwent gel purification. Under the source paper's analysis protocol: Across samples, 55 to 80 TRBV and 13 to 15 TRBJ segments were identified and used for gene usage analysis of CDR3 amino acid clonotypes. COPE and FqMerger were used to merge filtered high-quality paired reads into contigs. Contigs were aligned with BLAST to IMGT TRBV, TRBD and TRBJ reference genes, and CDR3 was defined per IMGT. Any clonotype with a frequency above 0.1% was counted as a highly expanded clone. Repertoire diversity was measured by Shannon entropy, and V-J evenness by the Gini coefficient. Clonotypes shared by more than one individual were considered public. The public reads were reanalyzed by TCRdb: fastp trimming at Q25, MiXCR alignment, in-frame beta chains only. Rows merge per CDR3 protein into single entries with the most common DNA and genes. The V and J calls were not made by the authors but by TCRdb's processing. Across this sample there are 400,000 to 500,000 distinct CDR3 sequences, with 15% seen only once. Over 7% of the sample is in the top ten clones.

What the authors observed across the whole study: Persistent patients shared more public clonotypes among themselves (2,741) than newly diagnosed patients did (roughly 910). The authors noted that the small sample size was a limitation that may lower accuracy. Persistent disease showed preferential use of TRBV28, TRBJ1-2 and TRBJ2-5, whereas newly diagnosed disease favored TRBV20-1 and TRBJ2-1. Only peripheral blood was studied, because thyroid tissue, the primary lesion, was inaccessible. Compared with newly diagnosed patients, patients with persistent Graves' disease had lower TCR Shannon entropy and fewer highly expanded clones, which suggests clonal expansion. Sequencing and analysis were limited to the TCR beta chain.

This clonotype was counted ten times or more. The antigen it recognizes is unknown. No much larger clone is present one base from it, and per-base qualities are unavailable. V lost 3 bases and J lost 0 bases; the stretch between them is 11 bases long. The CDR3 numbers 15 residues from cysteine through phenylalanine. The DNA shown is the 45-base CDR3, in frame from base 1. CDR1 and CDR2 are drawn from the germline V gene: MDHEN, SYDVKM. This sample's time point label indicates: newly diagnosed GD, antithyroid drugs for less than 3 months. For both TCR sequencing and RNA sequencing, RNA was extracted from PBMCs using TRIzol. Graves' disease was diagnosed according to American Thyroid Association guidelines. Patients were recruited from an endocrinology department in Xi'an, China. Each patient gave about 8.1 milliliters of peripheral blood, collected in an EDTA anticoagulant tube. Ficoll Paque Plus density gradient separation was used to isolate PBMCs, and no additional T cell sorting was done. RNA quality was checked with an Agilent 2100 Bioanalyzer and agarose gel, and concentration with a NanoDrop 2000.

The same sample was also studied in work on T cells in Graves' hyperthyroidism and ophthalmopathy. Drawing on the second study: A patient counted as having stable Graves' hyperthyroidism if no progression to ophthalmopathy occurred over 18 months of follow-up. The hyperthyroidism patients were between 18 and 65 years old and newly diagnosed, with a disease duration of less than 2 months. Patients with uncontrolled infections, other autoimmune diseases, pregnancy or lactation were excluded. Clinical symptoms, serum thyroxine and TRAb, thyroid ultrasound, and orbital computed tomography formed the basis for the diagnoses. For the first round of RT-PCR on the TCR CDR3, the HTBI primer set was used together with the Qiagen OneStep RT-PCR kit. Most expanded thyroid clonotypes (frequency above 0.001) were also found in blood, which suggests that blood repertoires may mirror thyroid immune responses. A model built on a 13 V-J signature distinguished ophthalmopathy from stable hyperthyroidism, reaching 85% to 90% sensitivity and about 81% specificity in cross-validation and 80%/75% in testing. In validation, progression to ophthalmopathy was predicted by the model with around 71% sensitivity and about 72% specificity, a median of roughly six months before onset. To identify TCR V-J signatures that set the groups apart, the researchers used a discovery cohort of 95 to 100 patients, made up of 43 with Graves' ophthalmopathy and some 55 with stable Graves' hyperthyroidism. Whether ophthalmopathy could be predicted prospectively was tested in an independent validation cohort made up of 18 to 20 hyperthyroidism patients plus 17 patients who later progressed to ophthalmopathy. The 100 or so discovery patients were randomly split 7:3 into training and test sets. In addition, the study compared T-cell repertoires in thyroid tissue and in blood from roughly six Graves' hyperthyroidism patients. After blood sampling, hyperthyroidism patients were treated with methimazole at a starting dose of 30 mg daily, and ophthalmopathy patients were treated with high-dose intravenous methylprednisolone. A second multiplex PCR round built the libraries, followed by size selection and purification. The libraries were sequenced on an Illumina HiSeq2000 using paired-end 100 bp reads. SOAPnuke was used to process the raw data, removing reads that contained adapters or uncalled bases, had a mean Phred below 15, or lacked an exact match to the constant primer or identifier. COPE v1.2.5 was used to merge the high-quality paired reads, and each unique nucleotide sequence was defined as a clonotype. Clonotypes were aligned to IMGT TRBV, TRBD and TRBJ reference segments using MiTCR v1.1. Analysis was restricted to V-J combinations with a frequency above 0.0001, which covered about 99% of repertoires. The TCS score was defined as the ratio of F50 (clonal expansion) to E x V (chaos), calculated using BLOSUM62-based TCRdist between CDR3 peptides within each V-J. Welch's t-statistics and random forest reduced roughly 500 V-J features to 10 to 15, which were used in a naive Bayes classifier (R e1071). Sample size was not statistically predetermined, and blinding of investigators to group allocation was not performed. The paper describes TCR Vbeta CDR3 sequencing of roughly 130 peripheral blood samples, made up of roughly 40 ophthalmopathy patients, 70 to 75 hyperthyroidism patients and roughly 17 progressor patients.

This sample comprised peripheral blood mononuclear cells (PBMCs), obtained at new diagnosis, from a patient treated with antithyroid drugs. The V and J segments used are TRBV28 and TRBJ1-1, and the D gene may be TRBD1, 5 bases matching. The sequence came from a woman between 40 and 50 years old with Graves disease. Donor details come from another sample of the same person, matched by shared clones. The DNA reads as follows: TGTGCCAGCAGTTTCGCAGGGCAGATGAACACTGAAGCTTTCTTT. This translates into CASSFAGQMNTEAFF.